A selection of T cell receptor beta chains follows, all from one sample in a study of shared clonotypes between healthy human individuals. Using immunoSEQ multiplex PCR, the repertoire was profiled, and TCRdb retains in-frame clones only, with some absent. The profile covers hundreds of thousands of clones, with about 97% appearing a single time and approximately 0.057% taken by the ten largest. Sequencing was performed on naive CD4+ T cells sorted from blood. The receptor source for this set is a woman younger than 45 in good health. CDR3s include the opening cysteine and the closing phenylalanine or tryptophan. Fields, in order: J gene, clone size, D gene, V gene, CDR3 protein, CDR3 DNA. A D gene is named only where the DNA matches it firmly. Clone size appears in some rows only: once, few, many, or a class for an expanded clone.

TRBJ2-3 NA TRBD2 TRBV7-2 CASSLRLAGYTDTQYF TGTGCCAGCAGCTTAAGACTAGCGGGGTACACAGATACGCAGTATTTT
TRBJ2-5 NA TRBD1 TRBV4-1 CASSQTGTGGTKTQYF TGCGCCAGCAGCCAAACCGGGACAGGGGGCACGAAGACCCAGTACTTC
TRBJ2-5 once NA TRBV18 CASSPWQGETQYF TGTGCCAGCTCACCTTGGCAGGGAGAGACCCAGTACTTC
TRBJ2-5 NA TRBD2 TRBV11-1 CASSSREVPSGRLSAQYF TGTGCCAGCAGCTCCCGGGAGGTCCCTAGCGGGAGACTCAGCGCCCAGTACTTC
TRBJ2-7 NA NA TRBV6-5 CASSPQVALYEQYF TGTGCCAGCAGTCCCCAGGTAGCGCTCTACGAGCAGTACTTC
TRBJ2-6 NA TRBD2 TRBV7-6 CASSLSPTGTSSLSGANVLTF TGTGCCAGCAGCTTAAGTCCAACCGGGACTAGCTCACTCTCTGGGGCCAACGTCCTGACTTTC
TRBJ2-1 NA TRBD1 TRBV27 CASNRDRGTNEQFF TGTGCCAGCAACCGGGACAGGGGTACGAATGAGCAGTTCTTC
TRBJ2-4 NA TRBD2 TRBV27 CASSPRSGKVGLAKNIQYF TGTGCCAGCAGTCCCCGTAGCGGGAAAGTGGGTCTAGCCAAAAACATTCAGTACTTC
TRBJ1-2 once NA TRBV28 CASRKGVSNYGYTF TGTGCCAGCAGAAAAGGGGTTTCTAACTATGGCTACACCTTC
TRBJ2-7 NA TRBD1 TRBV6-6 CASSRTGTGTYEQYF TGTGCCAGCAGCCGGACCGGGACAGGAACCTACGAGCAGTACTTC
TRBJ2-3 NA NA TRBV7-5 CVRRFRAHPPQGF TGTGTCAGAAGATTCCGGGCGCACCCTCCGCAGGGATTT
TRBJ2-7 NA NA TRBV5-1 CASSLLRTPAPEQYF TGCGCCAGCAGCTTGTTAAGGACTCCGGCCCCCGAGCAGTACTTC
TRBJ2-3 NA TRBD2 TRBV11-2 CASSLVGGPTDTQYF TGTGCCAGCAGCTTAGTGGGAGGGCCTACAGATACGCAGTATTTT
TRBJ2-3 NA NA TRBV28 CASKPYTDTQYF TGTGCCAGCAAGCCCTACACAGATACGCAGTATTTT
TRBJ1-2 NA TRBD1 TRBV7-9 CASSLTGGEGYGYTF TGTGCCAGCAGCTTGACAGGGGGAGAGGGGTATGGCTACACCTTC
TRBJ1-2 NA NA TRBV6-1 CASTRGNYGYTF TGTGCCAGCACGCGGGGAAACTATGGCTACACCTTC
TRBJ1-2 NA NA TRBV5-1 CATSPGERYGYTF TGCGCCACCTCTCCGGGGGAGCGGTATGGCTACACCTTC
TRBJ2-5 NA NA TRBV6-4 CASSEQFLETQYF TGTGCCAGCAGTGAGCAGTTTTTGGAGACCCAGTACTTC
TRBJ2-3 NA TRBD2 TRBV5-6 CASSLPGGTTDTQYF TGTGCCAGCAGCTTGCCCGGGGGGACCACGGATACGCAGTATTTT
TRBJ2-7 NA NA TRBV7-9 CASSSENRAYEQYF TGTGCCAGCAGCTCCGAGAACAGAGCCTACGAGCAGTACTTC
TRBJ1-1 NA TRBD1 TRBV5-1 CASSSTTAGGGTEAFF TGCGCCAGCAGCTCGACGACCGCAGGGGGCGGAACTGAAGCTTTCTTT
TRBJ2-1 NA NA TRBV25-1 CASKGSPSYNEQFF TGTGCCAGCAAAGGCAGCCCTTCCTACAATGAGCAGTTCTTC
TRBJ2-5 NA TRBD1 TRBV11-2 CASSFTGGAGETQYF TGTGCCAGCAGCTTTACAGGGGGCGCGGGGGAGACCCAGTACTTC
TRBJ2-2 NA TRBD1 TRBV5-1 CASSLRTGAGELFF TGCGCCAGCAGCTTGAGGACAGGGGCCGGGGAGCTGTTTTTT
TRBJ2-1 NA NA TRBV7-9 CASSLGHGGAQGEQFF TGTGCCAGCAGCTTAGGTCATGGTGGGGCTCAGGGTGAGCAGTTCTTC
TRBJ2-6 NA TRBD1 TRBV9 CASSWGQGRHSGANVLTF TGTGCCAGCAGCTGGGGACAGGGACGACACTCTGGGGCCAACGTCCTGACTTTC
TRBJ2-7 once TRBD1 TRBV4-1 CASSHNRDSSVGEGVTPYEQYF TGCGCCAGCAGCCACAACCGGGACAGTTCCGTTGGAGAGGGAGTGACCCCCTACGAGCAGTACTTC
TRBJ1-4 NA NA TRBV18 CASSPGQGPNEKLFF TGTGCCAGCTCACCAGGGCAGGGGCCTAATGAAAAACTGTTTTTT
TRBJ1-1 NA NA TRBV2 CASSERYGTTNTEAFF TGTGCCAGCAGTGAAAGGTATGGGACAACGAACACTGAAGCTTTCTTT
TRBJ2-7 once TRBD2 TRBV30 CAWSVLGSGGYEQYF TGTGCCTGGAGTGTACTGGGTAGCGGGGGCTACGAGCAGTACTTC
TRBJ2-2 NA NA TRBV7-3 CASSPRHTRTGELFF TGTGCCAGCAGCCCCCGGCACACCCGCACCGGGGAGCTGTTTTTT
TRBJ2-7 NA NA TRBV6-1 CASQRDPPAYEQYF TGTGCCAGCCAAAGGGACCCGCCCGCCTACGAGCAGTACTTC
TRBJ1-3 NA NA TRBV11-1 CASSSTSGSGNTIYF TGTGCCAGCAGCTCGACCTCAGGGTCCGGAAACACCATATATTTT
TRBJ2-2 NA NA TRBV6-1 CASSEYSPLNTGELFF TGTGCCAGCAGTGAATATAGCCCGCTGAACACCGGGGAGCTGTTTTTT
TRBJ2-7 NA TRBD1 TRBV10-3 CAISRTRDSRGTYEQYF TGTGCCATCAGTAGAACCCGGGACAGCCGAGGGACCTACGAGCAGTACTTC
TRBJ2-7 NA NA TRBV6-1 CASSVGQSYEQYF TGTGCCAGCAGTGTCGGGCAGTCCTACGAGCAGTACTTC
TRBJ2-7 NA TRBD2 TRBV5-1 CASSRTSGVYEQYF TGCGCCAGCAGCCGGACTAGCGGGGTTTACGAGCAGTACTTC
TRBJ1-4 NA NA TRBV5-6 CASSLAGEWEKLFF TGTGCCAGCAGCTTGGCTGGCGAATGGGAAAAACTGTTTTTT
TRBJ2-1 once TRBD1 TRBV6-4 CASSPTGTEQFF TGTGCCAGCAGCCCGACAGGGACTGAGCAGTTCTTC
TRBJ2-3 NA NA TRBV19 CASSIWPPRVTDTQYF TGTGCCAGTAGTATATGGCCACCTAGAGTCACAGATACGCAGTATTTT
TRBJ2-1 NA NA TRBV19 CASSIVVSSYNEQFF TGTGCCAGTAGTATAGTAGTGAGCTCCTACAATGAGCAGTTCTTC
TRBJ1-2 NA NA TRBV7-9 CASSFTGTLPEGYTF TGTGCCAGCAGCTTCACCGGGACACTCCCGGAGGGCTACACCTTC
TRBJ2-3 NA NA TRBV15 CATSRDAGSLPDTQYF TGTGCCACCAGCAGAGATGCGGGGAGTCTCCCAGATACGCAGTATTTT
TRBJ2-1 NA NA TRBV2 CASSVNGNEQFF TGTGCCAGCAGTGTCAATGGGAATGAGCAGTTCTTC
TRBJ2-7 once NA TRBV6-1 CASGGTERPEYF TGTGCCAGCGGAGGGACGGAGCGGCCCGAGTACTTC
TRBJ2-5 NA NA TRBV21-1 CASNTRRGGRCEGETQYF TGTGCCAGCAATACGAGGAGGGGCGGTCGGTGCGAGGGAGAGACCCAGTACTTC
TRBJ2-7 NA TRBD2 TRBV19 CASSPDTFIGTSGSLYEQYF TGTGCCAGTAGTCCAGACACATTTATAGGGACTAGCGGGAGTCTCTACGAGCAGTACTTC
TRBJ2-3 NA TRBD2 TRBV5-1 CASSSGLAESTDTQYF TGCGCCAGCAGCTCTGGACTAGCGGAGAGCACAGATACGCAGTATTTT